This TCR beta chain was documented in a study of blood T cells in healthy people across ages. The germline V gene has CDR1 LGHDT and CDR2 YNNKEL (reference sequence). Deletions cut 2 bases from V and 4 bases from J, with 8 bases between. This CDR3 region has 13 residues. This clonotype was seen a few times. Its antigen is still unknown. Primed by a sample-barcoded 5' primer and a J-beta primer mix, a second PCR proceeded for 7 to 11 cycles. Via MiXCR, TCRdb re-called the 5' RACE reads, giving one row per CDR3 protein. Seen here are 900,000 to 950,000 distinct CDR3 sequences, 25% to 30% observed once, and the top ten hold about 9.4%. The study, taken as a whole, reports: Per million T cells, the diversity of TCR beta decreased roughly linearly as age advanced.

These sequences were also reported in another study, on T cells of mothers and their children. That paper adds: In cDNA synthesis, all of the extracted RNA was used at roughly 1.5 ug per 15 ul. Maternal samples each gave over 9 million TCR beta CDR3 reads, and child samples approximately 2.8 million each.

The chain recombines TRBV3-1 with TRBJ1-2, with TRBD1 as a possible D gene (5 bases). Specimen: blood. The TCR sequence derives from a woman between 40 and 50 years old in good health. Here the CDR3 DNA reads TGTGCCAGCAGCCAACGGGGGGTCTATGGCTACACCTTC. Its protein product is CASSQRGVYGYTF.